The clone carrying this T cell receptor (beta chain) was detected only a few times. The CDR3 loop spans 12 amino acids. V was pared by 2 bases and J by 7 bases, with 6 bases between. The germline CDR1 and CDR2 sequences are LNHNV and YYDKDF (reference sequence). This sample is drawn from a study of T cell repertoires in cytomegalovirus infection. Across the study: It was the public TCR beta signatures that indicated both CMV infection and matching HLA type.

TCRdb reprocessed the reads via MiXCR and lists one record per CDR3 protein. The profile covers hundreds of thousands of distinct CDR3 sequences, with about a sixth appearing a single time and about 10% taken by the ten largest. This clonotype was obtained from a human donor in good health (CMV status not recorded). Some clones in this sample may be carry-over from other donors' samples. V is TRBV15 and J is TRBJ1-5; D not resolved. Sequences were obtained from PBMCs. This chain's CDR3 is CATSRSSQPQHF. The CDR3 DNA sequence: TGTGCCACCAGCAGATCAAGCCAGCCCCAGCATTTT.